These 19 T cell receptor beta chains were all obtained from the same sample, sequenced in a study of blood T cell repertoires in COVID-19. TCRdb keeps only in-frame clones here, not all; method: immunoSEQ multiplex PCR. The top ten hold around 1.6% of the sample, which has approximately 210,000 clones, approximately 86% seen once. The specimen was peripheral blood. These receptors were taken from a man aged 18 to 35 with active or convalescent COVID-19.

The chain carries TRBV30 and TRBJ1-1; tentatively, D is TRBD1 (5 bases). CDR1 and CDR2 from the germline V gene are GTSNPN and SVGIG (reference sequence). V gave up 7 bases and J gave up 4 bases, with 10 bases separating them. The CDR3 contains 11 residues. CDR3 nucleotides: TGTGCCTATGACAGTGGCACTGAAGCTTTCTTT. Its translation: CAYDSGTEAFF. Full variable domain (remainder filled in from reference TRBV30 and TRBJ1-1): SQTIHQWPATLVQPVGSPLSLECTVEGTSNPNLYWYRQAAGRGLQLLFYSVGIGQISSEVPQNLSASRPQDRQFILSSKKLLLSDSGFYLCAYDSGTEAFFGQGTRLTVV.

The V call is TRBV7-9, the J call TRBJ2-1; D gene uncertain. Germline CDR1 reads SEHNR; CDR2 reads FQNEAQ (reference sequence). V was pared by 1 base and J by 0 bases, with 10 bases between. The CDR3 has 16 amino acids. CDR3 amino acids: CASSLDELYSYNEQFF. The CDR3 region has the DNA TGTGCCAGCAGCTTAGACGAACTCTACTCCTACAATGAGCAGTTCTTC.

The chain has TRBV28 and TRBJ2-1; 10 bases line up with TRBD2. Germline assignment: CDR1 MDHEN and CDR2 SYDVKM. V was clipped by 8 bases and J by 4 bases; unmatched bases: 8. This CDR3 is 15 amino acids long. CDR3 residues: CASVPRTSGYNEQFF. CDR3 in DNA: TGTGCCAGCGTACCGCGGACTAGCGGATACAATGAGCAGTTCTTC.

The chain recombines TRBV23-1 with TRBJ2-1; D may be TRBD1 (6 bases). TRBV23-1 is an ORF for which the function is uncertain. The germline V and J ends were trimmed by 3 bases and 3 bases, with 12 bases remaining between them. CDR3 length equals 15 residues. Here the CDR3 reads CASSHSDRGYNEQFF. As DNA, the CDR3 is TGCGCCAGCAGTCATTCGGACAGAGGCTACAATGAGCAGTTCTTC.

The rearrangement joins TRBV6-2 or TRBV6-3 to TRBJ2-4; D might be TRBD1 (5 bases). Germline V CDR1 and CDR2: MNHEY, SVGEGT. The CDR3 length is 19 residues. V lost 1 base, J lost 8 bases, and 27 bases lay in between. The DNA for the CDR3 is TGTGCCAGCAGTTACTGGACCGATAAAGGCCAGGGCTGGTTGGACATTCAGTACTTC. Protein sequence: CASSYWTDKGQGWLDIQYF.

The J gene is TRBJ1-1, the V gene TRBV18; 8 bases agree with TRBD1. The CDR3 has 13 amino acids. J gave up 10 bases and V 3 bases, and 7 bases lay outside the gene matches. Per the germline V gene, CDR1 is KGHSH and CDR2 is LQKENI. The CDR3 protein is CASSPSTGERAFF. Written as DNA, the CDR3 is TGTGCCAGCTCACCCTCGACAGGGGAAAGAGCTTTCTTT. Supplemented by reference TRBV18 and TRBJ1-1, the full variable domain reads NAGVMQNPRHLVRRRGQEARLRCSPMKGHSHVYWYRQLPEEGLKFMVYLQKENIIDESGMPKERFSAEFPKEGPSILRIQQVVRGDSAAYFCASSPSTGERAFFGQGTRLTVV.

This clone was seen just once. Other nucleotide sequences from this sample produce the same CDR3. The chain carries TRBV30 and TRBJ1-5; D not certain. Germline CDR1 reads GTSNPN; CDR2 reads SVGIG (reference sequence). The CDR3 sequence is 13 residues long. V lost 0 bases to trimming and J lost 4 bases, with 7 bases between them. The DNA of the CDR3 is TGTGCCTGGAGTGTGGGCGGGAATCAGCCCCAGCATTTT. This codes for CAWSVGGNQPQHF.

The CDR3 loop reads CASSLALAVYTGELFF. The CDR3 bases are TGCGCCAGCAGCTTGGCCCTAGCGGTGTACACCGGGGAGCTGTTTTTT. The chain has TRBV5-1 and TRBJ2-2; TRBD2 matches 7 bases. Germline-derived CDR1 and CDR2 are SGHRS and YFSETQ. The V gene end was trimmed by 0 bases and the J gene end by 3 bases; junction bases not matched to a gene: 5. The CDR3 has 16 residues.

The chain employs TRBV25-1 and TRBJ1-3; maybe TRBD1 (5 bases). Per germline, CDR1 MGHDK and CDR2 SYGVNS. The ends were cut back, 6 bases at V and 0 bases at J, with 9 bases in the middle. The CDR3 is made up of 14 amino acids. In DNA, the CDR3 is TGTGCCAGCAGCACAGGAGTCTCTGGAAACACCATATATTTT. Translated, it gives CASSTGVSGNTIYF. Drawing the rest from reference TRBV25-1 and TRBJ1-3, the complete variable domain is EADIYQTPRYLVIGTGKKITLECSQTMGHDKMYWYQQDPGMELHLIHYSYGVNSTEKGDLSSESTVSRIRTEHFPLTLESARPSHTSQYLCASSTGVSGNTIYFGEGSWLTVV.

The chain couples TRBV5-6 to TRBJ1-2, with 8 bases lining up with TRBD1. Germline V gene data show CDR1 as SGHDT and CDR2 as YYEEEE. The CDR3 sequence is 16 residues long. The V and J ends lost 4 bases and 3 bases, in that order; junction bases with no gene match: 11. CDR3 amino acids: CASSHPEDRVYYGYTF. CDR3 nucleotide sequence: TGTGCCAGCAGCCACCCGGAGGACAGGGTATACTATGGCTACACCTTC.

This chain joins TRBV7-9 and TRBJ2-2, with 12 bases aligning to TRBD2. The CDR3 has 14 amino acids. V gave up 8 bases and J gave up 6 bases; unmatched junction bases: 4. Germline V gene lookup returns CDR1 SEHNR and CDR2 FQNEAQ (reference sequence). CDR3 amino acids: CASGGLAGAGELFF. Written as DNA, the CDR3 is TGTGCCAGCGGGGGACTAGCGGGCGCCGGGGAGCTGTTTTTT.

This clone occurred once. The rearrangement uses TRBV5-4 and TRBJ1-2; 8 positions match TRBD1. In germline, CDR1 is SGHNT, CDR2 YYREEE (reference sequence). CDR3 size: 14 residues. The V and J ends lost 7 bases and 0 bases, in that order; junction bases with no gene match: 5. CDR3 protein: CASLRTGTNYGYTF. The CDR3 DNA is TGTGCCAGCCTCCGGACAGGGACTAACTATGGCTACACCTTC.

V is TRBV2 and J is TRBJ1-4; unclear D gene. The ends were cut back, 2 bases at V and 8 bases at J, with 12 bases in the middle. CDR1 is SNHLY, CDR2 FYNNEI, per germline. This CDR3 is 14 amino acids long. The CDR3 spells CASSEIGVGEKLFF. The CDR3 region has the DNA TGTGCCAGCAGTGAAATCGGGGTTGGGGAAAAACTGTTTTTT.

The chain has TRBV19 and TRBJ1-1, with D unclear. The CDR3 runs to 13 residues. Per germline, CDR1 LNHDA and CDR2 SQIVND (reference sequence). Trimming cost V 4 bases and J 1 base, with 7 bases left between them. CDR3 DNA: TGTGCCAGTAGTACAGTTCGGAACACTGAAGCTTTCTTT. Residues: CASSTVRNTEAFF.

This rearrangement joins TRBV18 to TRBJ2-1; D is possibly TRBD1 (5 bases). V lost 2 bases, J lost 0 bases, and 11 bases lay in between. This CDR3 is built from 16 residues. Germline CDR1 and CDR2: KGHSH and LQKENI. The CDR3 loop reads CASSPRTRSSYNEQFF. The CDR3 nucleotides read TGTGCCAGCTCACCAAGGACACGGAGCTCCTACAATGAGCAGTTCTTC.

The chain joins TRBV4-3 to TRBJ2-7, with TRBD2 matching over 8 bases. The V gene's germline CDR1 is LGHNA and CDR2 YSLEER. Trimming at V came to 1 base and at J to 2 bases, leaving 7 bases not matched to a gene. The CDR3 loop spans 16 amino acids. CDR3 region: CASSQARSGGAYEQYF. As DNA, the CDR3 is TGCGCCAGCAGCCAAGCTCGGAGCGGGGGCGCCTACGAGCAGTACTTC.

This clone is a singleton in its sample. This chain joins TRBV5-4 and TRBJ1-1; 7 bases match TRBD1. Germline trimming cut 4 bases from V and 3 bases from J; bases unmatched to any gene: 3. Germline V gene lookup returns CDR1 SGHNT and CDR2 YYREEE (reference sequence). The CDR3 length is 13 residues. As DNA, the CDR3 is TGTGCCAGCAGCCGGACAGGAGACACTGAAGCTTTCTTT. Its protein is CASSRTGDTEAFF.

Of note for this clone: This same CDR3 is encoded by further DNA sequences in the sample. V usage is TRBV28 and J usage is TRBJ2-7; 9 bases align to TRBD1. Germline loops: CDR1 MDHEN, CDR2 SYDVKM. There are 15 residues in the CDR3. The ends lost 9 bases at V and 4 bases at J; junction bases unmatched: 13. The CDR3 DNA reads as TGTGCCAGTAGCCCTCCGGGACAGGGACTGTACGAGCAGTACTTC. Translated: CASSPPGQGLYEQYF. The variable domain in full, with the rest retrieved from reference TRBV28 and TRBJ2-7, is DVKVTQSSRYLVKRTGEKVFLECVQDMDHENMFWYRQDPGLGLRLIYFSYDVKMKEKGDIPEGYSVSREKKERFSLILESASTNQTSMYLCASSPPGQGLYEQYFGPGTRLTVT.

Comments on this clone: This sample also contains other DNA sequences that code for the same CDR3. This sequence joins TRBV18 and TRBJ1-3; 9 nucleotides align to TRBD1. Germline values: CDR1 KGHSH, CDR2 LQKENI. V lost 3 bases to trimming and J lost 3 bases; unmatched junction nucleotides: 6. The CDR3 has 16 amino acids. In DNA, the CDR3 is TGTGCCAGCTCACCCCGGGACAGGGTCGATGGAAACACCATATATTTT. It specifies CASSPRDRVDGNTIYF. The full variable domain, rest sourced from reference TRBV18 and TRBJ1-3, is NAGVMQNPRHLVRRRGQEARLRCSPMKGHSHVYWYRQLPEEGLKFMVYLQKENIIDESGMPKERFSAEFPKEGPSILRIQQVVRGDSAAYFCASSPRDRVDGNTIYFGEGSWLTVV.